This T cell receptor (beta chain) was found in a study of cytomegalovirus exposure and HLA in healthy donors. CDR1 is PRHDT and CDR2 is FYEKMQ in the germline V gene (reference sequence). V gave up 5 bases and J gave up 9 bases, with 14 bases separating them. The CDR3 is made up of 13 amino acids. The donors (healthy individuals) were bone marrow donors. With 60 Vbeta and 13 Jbeta primers, the PCR was carried out. This table comes from immunoSEQ multiplex PCR, and its TCRdb copy is limited to in-frame clones, with some not included. The sample yields tens of thousands of clones, 75% to 85% seen once. Study findings and constraints: In a later analysis, at a false discovery rate of 0.05, 15,000 to 20,000 TCR beta sequences were associated with HLA alleles. When analyzed later, a missense DCLRE1C variant was found to be linked to TCR beta V- and J-gene trimming. Listed as cytomegalovirus-associated were approximately 160 TCR beta chains.

With respect to this clone: The antigen remains unidentified.

The chain has TRBV13 and TRBJ2-1; a possible D gene is TRBD1 (6 bases). The material sequenced was PBMCs. The clonotype was recovered from a middle-aged woman in good health and CMV-seronegative. The CDR3 spells CASSDLGGFEQFF. CDR3 nucleotide sequence: TGTGCCAGCAGCGATTTAGGGGGATTTGAGCAGTTCTTC. The whole variable domain, filled in from reference TRBV13 and TRBJ2-1, reads AAGVIQSPRHLIKEKRETATLKCYPIPRHDTVYWYQQGPGQDPQFLISFYEKMQSDKGSIPDRFSAQQFSDYHSELNMSSLELGDSALYFCASSDLGGFEQFFGPGTRLTVL.